The entry below describes one T cell receptor (beta chain). Authors' data handling: Scientists estimated how many nucleated cells there were by amplifying reference gene primers. Sequenced by immunoSEQ multiplex PCR; TCRdb stores in-frame clones only, minus some. Clone size and V and J calls were adopted from that table, with D and trimming inferred from the DNA. The sample gives some 45,000 clones, approximately 90% of which show up once; about 11% is in the top ten. This CDR3 has 17 amino acids. CDR1 is KGHSH and CDR2 is LQKENI in the germline V gene. Trimming removed 5 bases from V and 4 bases from J, with 23 bases in between. The data stem from a study of blood T cell repertoires in COVID-19. Study overall: Samples representing acute and convalescent COVID-19 were sourced from the United States, Italy and Spain.

Input material: peripheral blood. This sequence was found in a human donor in a cohort sampled during active COVID-19. V is TRBV18 and J is TRBJ1-2, with D perhaps TRBD1 (6 bases). CDR3: CASSRGRQVGPSYGYTF. CDR3 nucleotides: TGTGCCAGCTCAAGGGGTAGACAGGTAGGGCCTTCCTATGGCTACACCTTC.